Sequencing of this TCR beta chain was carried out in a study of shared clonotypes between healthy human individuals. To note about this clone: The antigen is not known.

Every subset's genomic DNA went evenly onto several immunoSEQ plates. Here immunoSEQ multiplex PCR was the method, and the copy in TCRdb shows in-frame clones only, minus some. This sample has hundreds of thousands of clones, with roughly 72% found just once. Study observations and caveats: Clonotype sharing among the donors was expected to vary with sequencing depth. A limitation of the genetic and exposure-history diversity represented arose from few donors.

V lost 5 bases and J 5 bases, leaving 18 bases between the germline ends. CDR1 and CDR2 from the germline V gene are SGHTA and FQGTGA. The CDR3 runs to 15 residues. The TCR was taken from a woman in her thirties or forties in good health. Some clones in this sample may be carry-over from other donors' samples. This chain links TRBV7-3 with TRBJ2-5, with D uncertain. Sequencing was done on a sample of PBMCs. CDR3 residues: CASSPRGSADETQYF. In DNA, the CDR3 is TGTGCCAGCAGCCCACGCGGTTCGGCAGACGAGACCCAGTACTTC. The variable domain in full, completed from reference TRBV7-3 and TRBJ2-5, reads GAGVSQTPSNKVTEKGKYVELRCDPISGHTALYWYRQSLGQGPEFLIYFQGTGAADDSGLPNDRFFAVRPEGSVSTLKIQRTERGDSAVYLCASSPRGSADETQYFGPGTRLLVL.